The 31 T cell receptor beta chains reported below all come from one sample, sequenced in a study of blood T cell repertoires in COVID-19. Some clones are missing from TCRdb's copy, which holds only in-frame ones; the method was immunoSEQ multiplex PCR. The profile shows about 70,000 clones, 81% of them singletons. The material sequenced was peripheral blood. The receptors here all came from a woman aged 65 to 85 with acute or convalescent COVID-19.

The gene calls are TRBV5-6 and TRBJ1-1, with no clear D. CDR3 size: 11 residues. Germline CDR1 is SGHDT and CDR2 is YYEEEE. Trimming took 4 bases from V and 8 from J, leaving 9 bases between them. CDR3 sequence: CASSRRREAFF. The CDR3 DNA is TGTGCCAGCAGCCGGAGGCGGGAAGCTTTCTTT.

The genes are TRBV6-2 or TRBV6-3 and TRBJ2-1, with no clear D. The germline V and J ends were trimmed by 0 bases and 15 bases, with 15 bases remaining between them. This CDR3 has 13 residues. From germline, CDR1 is MNHEY and CDR2 SVGEGT. The CDR3 loop reads CASSYSNRLESFF. The CDR3 DNA reads as TGTGCCAGCAGTTACTCGAATCGGCTAGAATCGTTCTTC.

The rearrangement links TRBV9 to TRBJ2-6; TRBD2 matches 7 bases. The germline V gene has CDR1 SGDLS and CDR2 YYNGEE. J gave up 2 bases and V 4 bases, and 3 bases lay outside the gene matches. This CDR3 spans 15 amino acids. Written as DNA, the CDR3 is TGTGCCAGCAGCTTCGGACTAGCTGGGGCCAACGTCCTGACTTTC. Its translation: CASSFGLAGANVLTF.

CDR3 nucleotide sequence: TGTGCCAGCAGTGAATATAAGGGGATGGCTTTCTTT. Translation gives CASSEYKGMAFF. The chain uses TRBV25-1 and TRBJ1-1, with TRBD1 as a possible D gene (5 bases). The V gene lost 0 bases and the J gene lost 11 bases, with 10 bases spanning the gap. The CDR3 runs to 12 residues. CDR1 is MGHDK, CDR2 SYGVNS, per germline. Full variable domain (remainder filled in from reference TRBV25-1 and TRBJ1-1): EADIYQTPRYLVIGTGKKITLECSQTMGHDKMYWYQQDPGMELHLIHYSYGVNSTEKGDLSSESTVSRIRTEHFPLTLESARPSHTSQYLCASSEYKGMAFFGQGTRLTVV.

This clone was detected only a few times. The chain has TRBV5-6 and TRBJ1-2; TRBD1 might be the D (6 bases). The germline V gene has CDR1 SGHDT and CDR2 YYEEEE. Trimming shortened V by 0 bases and J by 4 bases, and 10 bases separated the two germline ends. The CDR3 is 14 residues long. CDR3 bases: TGTGCCAGCAGCTTGGGTGGACAGACCTATGGCTACACCTTC. Its translation is CASSLGGQTYGYTF. The variable domain in full, with the rest retrieved from reference TRBV5-6 and TRBJ1-2, is DAGVTQSPTHLIKTRGQQVTLRCSPKSGHDTVSWYQQALGQGPQFIFQYYEEEERQRGNFPDRFSGHQFPNYSSELNVNALLLGDSALYLCASSLGGQTYGYTFGSGTRLTVV.

The chain joins TRBV9 to TRBJ2-7; 9 bases are a match to TRBD1. V lost 3 bases and J lost 0; bases outside the gene matches: 4. Per the germline V gene, CDR1 is SGDLS and CDR2 is YYNGEE. There are 15 residues in the CDR3. The CDR3 here is CASSAGTGSSYEQYF. The CDR3 DNA is TGTGCCAGCAGCGCCGGGACAGGGAGCTCCTACGAGCAGTACTTC.

The J gene is TRBJ1-6, the V gene TRBV11-2; D remains ambiguous. Looked up from germline, CDR1 is SGHAT and CDR2 is FQNNGV. The ends were cut back, 1 base at V and 10 bases at J, with 11 bases in the middle. The CDR3 length is 14 residues. The CDR3, as DNA: TGTGCCAGCAGCTTAGGTTCAAGAGGATCACCCCTCCACTTT. The encoded protein is CASSLGSRGSPLHF.

The gene calls are TRBV19 and TRBJ1-5; D is perhaps TRBD1 (6 bases). Germline lookup yields CDR1 LNHDA and CDR2 SQIVND (reference sequence). The CDR3 is made up of 16 amino acids. V shed 5 bases and J shed 2 bases, with 16 bases lying between them. CDR3 DNA sequence: TGTGCCAGTAGTTTTTCGGGCAGGGGAGGCAATCAGCCCCAGCATTTT. Amino acid sequence: CASSFSGRGGNQPQHF.

V gene TRBV5-1 combines with J gene TRBJ2-5; maybe TRBD2 (6 bases). Trimming took off 4 bases at V and 5 bases at J, with 21 bases between the two ends. Germline CDR1 is SGHRS and CDR2 is YFSETQ. The CDR3 totals 16 residues. For the CDR3, the DNA is TGCGCCAGCAGCCGCGATTTTGGAGGGCGCGGCGAGACCCAGTACTTC. Translation: CASSRDFGGRGETQYF.

V gene TRBV30 combines with J gene TRBJ1-1, with a possible D match to TRBD1 (6 bases). CDR3 length equals 13 residues. V was pared by 5 bases and J by 5 bases, with 15 bases between. The germline gives CDR1 GTSNPN, CDR2 SVGIG (reference sequence). For the CDR3, the DNA is TGTGCCTGGTACTTACAGGGTCGGACTGAAGCTTTCTTT. Translation: CAWYLQGRTEAFF.

This clone was seen only a few times. CDR3 DNA: TGTGCCAGCAGTTTACGACCAAGCGGCCACTCTAACTATGGCTACACCTTC. Its translation is CASSLRPSGHSNYGYTF. The chain joins TRBV27 to TRBJ1-2; the D is unclear. Trimming cost V 2 bases and J 0 bases, with 16 bases left between them. Germline V gives CDR1 MNHEY, CDR2 SMNVEV (reference sequence). CDR3 length: 17 residues.

The chain has TRBV28 and TRBJ1-2, with 7 bases aligning to TRBD1. The CDR3 extends over 15 amino acids. Germline lookup yields CDR1 MDHEN and CDR2 SYDVKM. Losses at the gene ends were 2 bases for V and 4 bases for J; bases not matched to a gene: 7. The chain's CDR3 is CASSLQTRDSYGYTF. Here the CDR3 DNA reads TGTGCCAGCAGTTTACAGACGCGGGACAGCTATGGCTACACCTTC.

The gene calls are TRBV20-1 and TRBJ2-5, with D maybe TRBD1 (7 bases). This CDR3 contains 14 residues. V lost 3 bases to trimming and J lost 5 bases, with 16 bases between them. Germline V gene sequence: CDR1 DFQATT, CDR2 SNEGSKA (reference sequence). The CDR3: CSASRGLTGETQYF. The CDR3 bases are TGCAGTGCTAGTCGGGGGTTGACAGGGGAGACCCAGTACTTC.

The chain recombines TRBV5-4 with TRBJ1-1; maybe TRBD1 (5 bases). Deletions cut 0 bases from V and 1 base from J, with 13 bases between. Germline values: CDR1 SGHNT, CDR2 YYREEE (reference sequence). The CDR3 sequence is 16 residues long. The CDR3 DNA follows: TGTGCCAGCAGCTTGGGGGTCAGGGTGGCGAACACTGAAGCTTTCTTT. Encoded protein: CASSLGVRVANTEAFF.

This chain joins TRBV19 and TRBJ1-4; 9 positions match TRBD1. Germline V gene lookup returns CDR1 LNHDA and CDR2 SQIVND (reference sequence). Germline trimming cut 7 bases from V and 5 bases from J; bases unmatched to any gene: 14. This CDR3 has 17 amino acids. CDR3 protein: CASTVTGGAPSNEKLFF. The CDR3, as DNA: TGTGCCAGTACCGTAACAGGGGGCGCCCCCTCGAATGAAAAACTGTTTTTT.

By frequency in the sample, this clone is medium-sized. The chain employs TRBV6-2 or TRBV6-3 and TRBJ1-1; the D is unclear. Trimming shortened V by 6 bases and J by 6 bases, and 8 bases separated the two germline ends. CDR1 is MNHEY and CDR2 is SVGEGT in the germline V gene. This CDR3 contains 11 residues. CDR3 DNA: TGTGCCAGCAGCTCGGTGGCTGAAGCTTTCTTT. Its protein product is CASSSVAEAFF.

This chain connects TRBV4-1 to TRBJ2-3; 8 nucleotides match TRBD2. Germline CDR1 and CDR2: MGHRA and YSYEKL. The trim removed 1 base at V and 0 bases at J, leaving 3 bases unmatched. This CDR3 is 16 amino acids long. CDR3: CASSQVTSGSTDTQYF. In DNA form, the CDR3 reads TGCGCCAGCAGCCAAGTTACTAGCGGTAGCACAGATACGCAGTATTTT.

This clone is a singleton in its sample. This chain joins TRBV6-5 and TRBJ2-1; 8 nucleotides line up with TRBD1. In germline, CDR1 is MNHEY, CDR2 SVGAGI. V lost 5 bases, J lost 12 bases, and 15 bases stayed unmatched. This CDR3 has 15 amino acids. CDR3 residues: CASSTSGTGTSGQFF. CDR3 bases: TGTGCCAGCAGTACCTCCGGGACAGGAACTTCGGGGCAGTTCTTC.

The chain combines TRBV5-5 with TRBJ1-1; TRBD1 aligns across 9 bases. This CDR3 spans 17 amino acids. Germline loops: CDR1 SGHKS, CDR2 YYEKEE (reference sequence). The V and J ends lost 5 bases and 2 bases, in that order; junction bases with no gene match: 13. CDR3 amino acids: CASRRGLGQGTNTEAFF. DNA for the CDR3: TGTGCCAGCAGGAGGGGTCTAGGACAGGGGACTAACACTGAAGCTTTCTTT.

This clone was seen a few times. V gene TRBV30 combines with J gene TRBJ2-4, with 9 nucleotides matching TRBD1. The CDR3 loop spans 17 amino acids. Germline loops: CDR1 GTSNPN, CDR2 SVGIG (reference sequence). With 2 bases clipped from V and 2 bases from J, the junction kept 10 bases outside the gene matches. CDR3 protein: CAWSPPRTGESKNIQYF. The CDR3 nucleotides are TGTGCCTGGAGTCCCCCTCGGACAGGGGAGTCCAAAAACATTCAGTACTTC.

This clone occurred once. The chain employs TRBV18 and TRBJ2-1; TRBD2 matches at 9 bases. Germline assignment: CDR1 KGHSH and CDR2 LQKENI. CDR3 length: 16 residues. Trimming took 3 bases from V and 2 from J; bases not matched to a gene: 5. The CDR3 is CASSPLAGAAYNEQFF. As DNA, the CDR3 is TGTGCCAGCTCACCTTTAGCGGGAGCGGCCTACAATGAGCAGTTCTTC.

The chain has TRBV3-1 (or the pseudogene TRBV3-2) and TRBJ2-3; the match to TRBD1 covers 8 bases. With V trimmed by 5 bases and J by 14 bases, 15 bases remained unmatched. This CDR3 is 14 amino acids long. Looked up from germline, CDR1 is LGHDT and CDR2 is YNNKEL (reference sequence). CDR3 in DNA: TGTGCCAGCAGCGACCAACCCAGCGGACAGGGACGGTATTTT. Translated: CASSDQPSGQGRYF.

V and J are TRBV7-6 and TRBJ2-5; 9 bases match TRBD2. The V gene's germline CDR1 is SGHVS and CDR2 FNYEAQ. The CDR3 extends over 20 amino acids. V gave up 0 bases and J gave up 2 bases; unmatched junction bases: 16. This chain's CDR3 is CASSLAFSLRLAVNQETQYF. The DNA for the CDR3 is TGTGCCAGCAGCTTAGCGTTCTCCCTTAGACTAGCGGTAAATCAAGAGACCCAGTACTTC.

The V gene is TRBV28, the J gene TRBJ1-2; TRBD1 agrees at 7 bases. There are 14 residues in the CDR3. The junction had 10 bases not matched to a gene; V was cut back by 6 bases and J by 6 bases. Germline CDR1 MDHEN, CDR2 SYDVKM. CDR3 coding DNA: TGTGCCAGCAGGCCCGTCGACAGGGTGGATGGCTACACCTTC. This encodes CASRPVDRVDGYTF.

V usage is TRBV6-6 and J usage is TRBJ2-5; D is ambiguous. This CDR3 is built from 12 residues. Germline values: CDR1 MNHNY, CDR2 SVGAGI (reference sequence). V lost 3 bases to trimming and J lost 5 bases, with 7 bases between them. CDR3 DNA: TGTGCCAGCAGTTATTCCCTGGAGACCCAGTACTTC. This gives the protein CASSYSLETQYF.

This clone has only a few counts. The chain joins TRBV6-5 to TRBJ1-1; D possibly corresponds to TRBD1 (6 bases). Trimming cost V 7 bases and J 1 base, with 10 bases left between them. The CDR3 totals 13 residues. Germline lookup yields CDR1 MNHEY and CDR2 SVGAGI. The CDR3 protein is CASTVRGNTEAFF. DNA of the CDR3: TGTGCCAGCACCGTCAGGGGGAACACTGAAGCTTTCTTT.

The chain recombines TRBV7-2 with TRBJ2-5, with 7 bases identical to TRBD2. Per germline, CDR1 SGHTA and CDR2 FQGNSA. V lost 3 bases, J lost 3 bases, and 4 bases stayed unmatched. The CDR3 extends over 14 amino acids. The CDR3 region is CASSFAGVKETQYF. Written as DNA, the CDR3 is TGTGCCAGCAGCTTCGCGGGGGTGAAAGAGACCCAGTACTTC.

The chain carries TRBV2 and TRBJ1-6; 10 nucleotides agree with TRBD1. This CDR3 region has 15 residues. The germline V gene encodes CDR1 SNHLY and CDR2 FYNNEI. V lost 6 bases to trimming and J lost 4 bases; unmatched junction nucleotides: 3. CDR3 amino acids: CASSEDRGYNSPLHF. CDR3 in DNA: TGTGCCAGCAGCGAGGACAGGGGGTATAATTCACCCCTCCACTTT.

This chain joins TRBV5-5 and TRBJ2-5, with 8 bases matching TRBD1. Trimming at V came to 2 bases and at J to 1 base, leaving 10 bases not matched to a gene. The CDR3 is made up of 17 amino acids. Germline V gene data show CDR1 as SGHKS and CDR2 as YYEKEE (reference sequence). CDR3 residues: CASSFHTGTGGQETQYF. Here the CDR3 DNA reads TGTGCCAGCAGCTTCCATACAGGAACAGGGGGCCAAGAGACCCAGTACTTC.

The chain is built from TRBV28 and TRBJ1-2; weak D call: TRBD1 (5 bases). The CDR3 runs to 17 residues. Trimming took off 3 bases at V and 8 bases at J, with 25 bases between the two ends. Germline-derived CDR1 and CDR2 are MDHEN and SYDVKM. The DNA for the CDR3 is TGTGCCAGCAGTTTCTCTCTGGGGCGGGGGAAGAGTGGCGGCTACACCTTC. Encoded protein: CASSFSLGRGKSGGYTF.

The chain links TRBV7-2 to TRBJ2-1; 7 bases map to TRBD2. Germline V gene data show CDR1 as SGHTA and CDR2 as FQGNSA. V lost 5 bases, J lost 6 bases, and 7 bases stayed unmatched. The CDR3 covers 14 residues. CDR3 in amino acids: CASSPLGGGNEQFF. The DNA of the CDR3 is TGTGCCAGCAGCCCCCTGGGCGGGGGCAATGAGCAGTTCTTC.